This T cell receptor (beta chain) was captured in a study of cytotoxic CD8 clonotypes in ibrutinib-treated CLL. Only one count was recorded for this clone. The method was immunoSEQ multiplex PCR; TCRdb's version includes in-frame clones alone and lacks a portion of them. Here the sample spans fewer than 300,000 clones, around 76% being singletons. Germline V lookup: CDR1 SGHDT, CDR2 YYEEEE. Trimming removed 0 bases at V and 0 bases at J, with 6 bases between. The CDR3 extends over 14 amino acids. This sample comprised PBMCs, obtained at disease progression, from a patient treated with ibrutinib. V is TRBV5-6 and J is TRBJ2-5; the D is unclear. The clonotype was recovered from a human donor with chronic lymphocytic leukemia. The CDR3 region is CASSLATDQETQYF. The CDR3 nucleotides read TGTGCCAGCAGCTTGGCGACGGACCAAGAGACCCAGTACTTC.